Sequencing of this T cell receptor (beta chain) was carried out in a study of blood T cell repertoires in COVID-19. The protocol was immunoSEQ multiplex PCR, while the TCRdb copy is restricted to in-frame clones and leaves out a portion. This table has about 98,000 clones, about 80% appearing once. Trimming removed 2 bases from V and 0 bases from J, with 16 bases in between. The CDR3 runs 17 residues. The germline V gene has CDR1 SGHNT and CDR2 YENEEA. Material for sequencing was peripheral blood. This TCR was sampled from a human donor in a cohort sampled during active COVID-19. The chain recombines TRBV11-3 with TRBJ1-1; maybe TRBD1 (6 bases). The CDR3 sequence: CASSLLTRGLMNTEAFF. CDR3 DNA sequence: TGTGCCAGCAGCTTACTCACAAGGGGGTTGATGAACACTGAAGCTTTCTTT.